The 16 T cell receptor beta chains presented below share a single source sample, sequenced in a study of T cell clonotyping in hematopoietic cell transplantation. Profiling relied on immunoSEQ multiplex PCR, and the TCRdb table lists in-frame clones only, not all of them. The sample shows some 35,000 clones, roughly 95% of them seen only once. Time point given: recipient sample about 28 days before transplant, after cytoreduction. The sample in question was peripheral blood mononuclear cells, obtained before stem cell transplant. The receptors originated from a middle-aged man with chronic myeloid leukemia. Some clones in this sample may be carry-over from other donors' samples.

This chain connects TRBV2 to TRBJ1-3, with 7 bases aligning to TRBD1. Germline trimming cut 8 bases from V and 0 bases from J; bases unmatched to any gene: 1. The CDR3 consists of 13 residues. The germline gives CDR1 SNHLY, CDR2 FYNNEI. The CDR3, as DNA: TGTGCCAGCCGGGACAGCTCTGGAAACACCATATATTTT. The encoded protein is CASRDSSGNTIYF.

The chain combines TRBV30 with TRBJ1-5, with D unresolved. Germline CDR1 and CDR2: GTSNPN and SVGIG (reference sequence). Trimming removed 3 bases from V and 9 bases from J, with 15 bases in between. The CDR3 length is 13 residues. In DNA, the CDR3 is TGTGCCTGGAGGTCTACGGGTATAGGGCCCCAGCATTTT. Its translation is CAWRSTGIGPQHF.

The chain recombines TRBV13 with TRBJ1-3, with D maybe TRBD1 (6 bases). This CDR3 is 15 amino acids long. V dropped 0 bases and J dropped 4 bases, with 10 bases sitting between them. Germline V gives CDR1 PRHDT, CDR2 FYEKMQ (reference sequence). CDR3 amino acids: CASSLGLGGGNTIYF. In DNA, the CDR3 is TGTGCCAGCAGCTTAGGCCTAGGGGGGGGAAACACCATATATTTT.

The gene calls are TRBV5-4 and TRBJ2-3; 10 bases are a match to TRBD2. The CDR3 totals 16 residues. V was clipped by 4 bases and J by 9 bases; unmatched bases: 14. Germline loops: CDR1 SGHNT, CDR2 YYREEE (reference sequence). The CDR3 spells CASSLDLAGASKTQYF. DNA of the CDR3: TGTGCCAGCAGCCTGGACCTAGCGGGGGCTTCGAAGACGCAGTATTTT.

The chain joins TRBV4-3 to TRBJ2-3; 12 bases are a match to TRBD2. The germline V gene encodes CDR1 LGHNA and CDR2 YSLEER. This CDR3 is built from 16 residues. J gave up 4 bases and V 1 base, and 3 bases lay outside the gene matches. DNA of the CDR3: TGCGCCAGCAGCCAAGGGGCTAGCGGGGGGGCAGATACGCAGTATTTT. Translating it yields CASSQGASGGADTQYF.

This rearrangement joins TRBV7-7 to TRBJ2-2; a weak D match, TRBD1 (6 bases). V lost 5 bases and J 4 bases, leaving 11 bases between the germline ends. The germline CDR1 and CDR2 sequences are SSHAT and FNYEAQ (reference sequence). The CDR3 runs 14 residues. CDR3 sequence: CASSPQGGTGELFF. CDR3 coding DNA: TGTGCCAGCAGCCCACAGGGTGGCACCGGGGAGCTGTTTTTT.

The chain couples TRBV19 to TRBJ1-5, with 10 bases matching TRBD1. Germline V gene sequence: CDR1 LNHDA, CDR2 SQIVND (reference sequence). The CDR3 consists of 17 residues. V lost 3 bases, J lost 3 bases, and 8 bases stayed unmatched. CDR3 sequence: CASSIQRQGADNQPQHF. CDR3 DNA: TGTGCCAGTAGTATCCAAAGACAGGGGGCGGACAATCAGCCCCAGCATTTT. Together with reference TRBV19 and TRBJ1-5, the CDR3 gives the full variable domain: DGGITQSPKYLFRKEGQNVTLSCEQNLNHDAMYWYRQDPGQGLRLIYYSQIVNDFQKGDIAEGYSVSREKKESFPLTVTSAQKNPTAFYLCASSIQRQGADNQPQHFGDGTRLSIL.

The genes are TRBV2 and TRBJ1-1; D gene unclear. V was trimmed by 6 bases and J by 0 bases, leaving 11 bases between them. The CDR3 has 14 residues. CDR1 is SNHLY, CDR2 FYNNEI, per germline. DNA of the CDR3: TGTGCCAGCAGCCTTACTTACATGAACACTGAAGCTTTCTTT. Residues: CASSLTYMNTEAFF.

This chain uses TRBV10-3 with TRBJ1-2; the D is unclear. Per the germline V gene, CDR1 is ENHRY and CDR2 is SYGVKD. The CDR3 has 11 amino acids. The V end was cut by 10 bases, the J end by 6 bases, with 12 bases between. The CDR3 sequence: CATSGVDGYTF. The CDR3 DNA reads as TGTGCCACCTCCGGGGTGGATGGCTACACCTTC.

The V call is TRBV28, the J call TRBJ1-5; TRBD1 matches at 10 bases. Germline V gene sequence: CDR1 MDHEN, CDR2 SYDVKM. The ends lost 5 bases at V and 7 bases at J; junction bases unmatched: 11. The CDR3 runs to 16 residues. This CDR3 reads CASSLPPGQGKQPQHF. CDR3 in DNA: TGTGCCAGCAGTCTTCCTCCGGGACAGGGGAAACAGCCCCAGCATTTT.

The chain has TRBV30 and TRBJ2-7; tentatively, D is TRBD1 (6 bases). CDR3 length: 13 residues. From germline, CDR1 is GTSNPN and CDR2 SVGIG (reference sequence). The ends were cut back, 1 base at V and 0 bases at J, with 7 bases in the middle. CDR3 nucleotides: TGTGCCTGGAGTGGGGACAACTCCTACGAGCAGTACTTC. Translating it yields CAWSGDNSYEQYF.

The chain has TRBV7-2 and TRBJ1-1; D gene unclear. V gave up 11 bases and J gave up 3 bases, with 16 bases separating them. This CDR3 has 13 amino acids. CDR1 is SGHTA, CDR2 FQGNSA, per germline. The DNA for the CDR3 is TGTGCCTGCTCGAAGGGCCAGGACACTGAAGCTTTCTTT. It yields the protein CACSKGQDTEAFF.

The chain combines TRBV5-1 with TRBJ2-5, with TRBD2 as a possible D gene (6 bases). The V end lost 4 bases, the J end lost 7 bases, and 17 bases lay between the germline ends. The CDR3 has 14 amino acids. CDR1 is SGHRS, CDR2 YFSETQ, per germline. In DNA, the CDR3 is TGCGCCAGCAGCGTCACGGGGGACGAAGGGACCCAGTACTTC. Its protein product is CASSVTGDEGTQYF.

V usage is TRBV11-3 and J usage is TRBJ1-6; maybe TRBD1 (6 bases). V dropped 4 bases and J dropped 9 bases, with 13 bases sitting between them. The CDR3 length is 14 residues. Per the germline V gene, CDR1 is SGHNT and CDR2 is YENEEA. CDR3 coding DNA: TGTGCCAGCAGCTCACAGGGTGAAGGTTCACCCCTCCACTTT. It yields the protein CASSSQGEGSPLHF.

The gene calls are TRBV4-3 and TRBJ1-4; D may be TRBD1 (6 bases). This CDR3 contains 15 residues. The V end was cut by 3 bases, the J end by 6 bases, with 14 bases between. The germline gives CDR1 LGHNA, CDR2 YSLEER. The chain's CDR3 is CASSQYRDVDEKLFF. The CDR3 DNA sequence: TGCGCCAGCAGCCAGTACAGGGATGTTGATGAAAAACTGTTTTTT.

The V call is TRBV5-1, the J call TRBJ1-1; possible D gene TRBD1, 5 bases. CDR1 is SGHRS, CDR2 YFSETQ, per germline. V was clipped by 0 bases and J by 2 bases, with 14 bases between them. This CDR3 has 16 residues. The CDR3 protein is CASSLETAGANTEAFF. The CDR3, as DNA: TGCGCCAGCAGCTTGGAAACCGCCGGGGCCAACACTGAAGCTTTCTTT. The full variable domain, with the rest looked up from reference TRBV5-1 and TRBJ1-1, is KAGVTQTPRYLIKTRGQQVTLSCSPISGHRSVSWYQQTPGQGLQFLFEYFSETQRNKGNFPGRFSGRQFSNSRSEMNVSTLELGDSALYLCASSLETAGANTEAFFGQGTRLTVV.